The sequence of this T cell receptor (beta chain) was determined in a study of long-term antiretroviral therapy in people with HIV. Study-wide points: The study lacked data on ART adherence, viral resistance or therapy changes.

Germline V gene sequence: CDR1 SSHAT, CDR2 FNYEAQ (reference sequence). Trimming pared 5 bases from V and 7 bases from J, leaving 17 bases between. The CDR3 loop spans 14 amino acids. A remark on this clone: What it binds is not known.

At least two post-ART and at least one pre-ART PBMC sample were available for each donor. It was version v3.0 of the immunoSEQ assay that was run at survey level. Profiled with immunoSEQ multiplex PCR; TCRdb holds only in-frame clones, not every one. The sample carries about 33,000 clones, 65% to 80% recorded once. The sample in question was unsorted PBMCs, obtained 2 years after starting antiretroviral therapy. The TCR was taken from a woman in her forties or fifties with HIV. The V and J genes are TRBV7-7 and TRBJ1-2; no definite D call. The CDR3: CASSPIDGRAGYTF. Here the CDR3 DNA reads TGTGCCAGCAGCCCCATTGACGGGAGGGCTGGCTACACCTTC.